Listed below are T cell receptor beta chains from one sample, sequenced in a study of T cell responses to AZD1222 COVID-19 vaccine. Profiled with immunoSEQ multiplex PCR; TCRdb holds only in-frame clones, not every one. The sample lists 180,000 or so clones, approximately 92% occurring once. Sequencing was performed on peripheral blood, taken 28 days after the second dose of the MenACWY control vaccine. Receptors originate from an adult who received the MenACWY meningococcal vaccine as a control. The CDR3 runs from the conserved cysteine through the conserved F or W. The D gene is left open where the match is weak. Not all rows give a size; the values are once, few, many and, for expanded clones, a class.

clone_size: -; j_call: TRBJ2-1; v_call: TRBV4-1; d_call: -; cdr3_nt: TGCGCCAGCAGCCAAGAGGTGAGGTCCTACAATGAGCAGTTCTTC; cdr3_aa: CASSQEVRSYNEQFF
clone_size: -; j_call: TRBJ1-2; v_call: TRBV18; d_call: -; cdr3_nt: TGTGCCAGCTCACCAGACAGTCTTCGAGGCTACACCTTC; cdr3_aa: CASSPDSLRGYTF
clone_size: -; j_call: TRBJ1-3; v_call: TRBV2; d_call: -; cdr3_nt: TGTGCCAGCAGACGGGACCAGGCTGGAAACACCATATATTTT; cdr3_aa: CASRRDQAGNTIYF
clone_size: -; j_call: TRBJ1-2; v_call: TRBV18; d_call: TRBD1; cdr3_nt: TGTGCCAGCTCACCACCTGTAGGGACAGGGGGCCCTTCTAACTATGGCTACACCTTC; cdr3_aa: CASSPPVGTGGPSNYGYTF
clone_size: -; j_call: TRBJ1-1; v_call: TRBV19; d_call: -; cdr3_nt: TGTGCCAGTAGTATAGATCGGGCGGCACCTGGGACTGAAGCTTTCTTT; cdr3_aa: CASSIDRAAPGTEAFF
clone_size: -; j_call: TRBJ1-4; v_call: TRBV7-2; d_call: TRBD1; cdr3_nt: TGTGCCAGCTCGCCCCAGGGGGCTCCTAATGAAAAACTGTTTTTT; cdr3_aa: CASSPQGAPNEKLFF
clone_size: -; j_call: TRBJ2-7; v_call: TRBV28; d_call: -; cdr3_nt: TGTGCCAGCAGTCGAGGGGGGAGCTCCTACGAGCAGTACTTC; cdr3_aa: CASSRGGSSYEQYF
clone_size: once; j_call: TRBJ1-4; v_call: TRBV7-9; d_call: -; cdr3_nt: TGTGCCAGCAGCGCCTCTGGGGCCGGACGAGACGAAAAACTGTTTTTT; cdr3_aa: CASSASGAGRDEKLFF
clone_size: -; j_call: TRBJ1-1; v_call: TRBV3-1/TRBV3-2; d_call: -; cdr3_nt: TGTGCCAGCAGCCGGCCAGGTAACACTGAAGCTTTCTTT; cdr3_aa: CASSRPGNTEAFF
clone_size: -; j_call: TRBJ2-1; v_call: TRBV7-2; d_call: -; cdr3_nt: TGTGCCAGCAGCTTAGGTTACGTTGGACTGTCGTCCTACAATGAGCAGTTCTTC; cdr3_aa: CASSLGYVGLSSYNEQFF
clone_size: -; j_call: TRBJ2-3; v_call: TRBV5-1; d_call: TRBD2; cdr3_nt: TGCGCCAGCAGCTCTTCCGGGGGGATAGGTACAGATACGCAGTATTTT; cdr3_aa: CASSSSGGIGTDTQYF
clone_size: once; j_call: TRBJ1-2; v_call: TRBV6-5; d_call: -; cdr3_nt: TGTGCCAGCAGTTACGTAGGCGGGGGTGGCTACACCTTC; cdr3_aa: CASSYVGGGGYTF
clone_size: -; j_call: TRBJ1-5; v_call: TRBV6-5; d_call: -; cdr3_nt: TGTGCCAGCAGACCGGGGACAATTGGTTTACAGCATTTT; cdr3_aa: CASRPGTIGLQHF
clone_size: -; j_call: TRBJ2-4; v_call: TRBV3-1/TRBV3-2; d_call: -; cdr3_nt: TGTGCCAGCAGCCAAGAACGGGACATCAAAAACATTCAGTACTTC; cdr3_aa: CASSQERDIKNIQYF
clone_size: -; j_call: TRBJ2-5; v_call: TRBV7-2; d_call: -; cdr3_nt: TGTGCCAGCAGCTTAGGGACGGGTGGGGAGACCCAGTACTTC; cdr3_aa: CASSLGTGGETQYF
clone_size: few; j_call: TRBJ1-1; v_call: TRBV7-2; d_call: -; cdr3_nt: TGTGCCAGCAGCTTAGCAAATCTGGGGCCCGGCAACACTGAAGCTTTCTTT; cdr3_aa: CASSLANLGPGNTEAFF
clone_size: -; j_call: TRBJ1-3; v_call: TRBV5-6; d_call: -; cdr3_nt: TGTGCCAGCACCTCATACAGGGTTGGAAACACCATATATTTT; cdr3_aa: CASTSYRVGNTIYF
clone_size: -; j_call: TRBJ1-5; v_call: TRBV5-1; d_call: -; cdr3_nt: TGCGCCAGCAGGCCTGGGGAGGGCAATCAGCCCCAGCATTTT; cdr3_aa: CASRPGEGNQPQHF
clone_size: -; j_call: TRBJ2-2; v_call: TRBV5-1; d_call: -; cdr3_nt: TGCGCCAGCAGCTTGGCCGCGGGGACCGGGGAGCTGTTTTTT; cdr3_aa: CASSLAAGTGELFF
clone_size: -; j_call: TRBJ1-4; v_call: TRBV5-1; d_call: TRBD1; cdr3_nt: TGCGCCAGCAGCCGGGGACAGGGGGGAGAAAAACTGTTTTTT; cdr3_aa: CASSRGQGGEKLFF
clone_size: once; j_call: TRBJ1-3; v_call: TRBV24-1; d_call: -; cdr3_nt: TGTGCCACCAGTGATGGCTTCTCTGGAAACACCATATATTTT; cdr3_aa: CATSDGFSGNTIYF
clone_size: -; j_call: TRBJ1-1; v_call: TRBV6-5; d_call: -; cdr3_nt: TGTGCCAGCAGTTACATCGGGGCTGAAGCTTTCTTT; cdr3_aa: CASSYIGAEAFF
clone_size: -; j_call: TRBJ2-7; v_call: TRBV30; d_call: TRBD1; cdr3_nt: TGTGCCTGGGGACAGGGGATGTCCTACGAGCAGTACTTC; cdr3_aa: CAWGQGMSYEQYF
clone_size: -; j_call: TRBJ2-3; v_call: TRBV18; d_call: -; cdr3_nt: TGTGCCAGCTCTACTTGGGGAGATACGCAGTATTTT; cdr3_aa: CASSTWGDTQYF
clone_size: -; j_call: TRBJ1-1; v_call: TRBV27; d_call: TRBD1; cdr3_nt: TGTGCCAGCAGTTCGTTACAGGGGAGTTCAGAAGCTTTCTTT; cdr3_aa: CASSSLQGSSEAFF
clone_size: -; j_call: TRBJ1-4; v_call: TRBV25-1; d_call: TRBD1; cdr3_nt: TGTGCCAGCAGTATACAGACAGGGTTAGGTGAAAAACTGTTTTTT; cdr3_aa: CASSIQTGLGEKLFF
clone_size: -; j_call: TRBJ2-6; v_call: TRBV13; d_call: -; cdr3_nt: TGTGCCAGCAGCTTAGATGAGGGGGGCTCTGGGGCCAACGTCCTGACTTTC; cdr3_aa: CASSLDEGGSGANVLTF
clone_size: -; j_call: TRBJ1-3; v_call: TRBV9; d_call: -; cdr3_nt: TGTGCCAGCAGCGAGCAGGGTTCTGGAAACACCATATATTTT; cdr3_aa: CASSEQGSGNTIYF
clone_size: -; j_call: TRBJ2-5; v_call: TRBV7-2; d_call: -; cdr3_nt: TGTGCCAGCAGCCTGGACATGTGGGAGACCCAGTACTTC; cdr3_aa: CASSLDMWETQYF
clone_size: -; j_call: TRBJ1-6; v_call: TRBV27; d_call: -; cdr3_nt: TGTGCCACCCAACGAGGCTCCTATAATTCACCCCTCCACTTT; cdr3_aa: CATQRGSYNSPLHF
clone_size: -; j_call: TRBJ1-5; v_call: TRBV6-5; d_call: -; cdr3_nt: TGTGCGACCAGTCCCGGGCCTACATATCAGCCCCAGCATTTT; cdr3_aa: CATSPGPTYQPQHF
clone_size: -; j_call: TRBJ1-1; v_call: TRBV19; d_call: -; cdr3_nt: TGTGCCAGTCCTGGGCCGGTTGAAGCTTTCTTT; cdr3_aa: CASPGPVEAFF
clone_size: -; j_call: TRBJ2-5; v_call: TRBV5-8; d_call: TRBD2; cdr3_nt: TGTGCCAGCGACTCGGGAGGTCGGCGGACCCAGTACTTC; cdr3_aa: CASDSGGRRTQYF
clone_size: -; j_call: TRBJ2-2; v_call: TRBV27; d_call: -; cdr3_nt: TGTGCCAGCAGTCTGACTAGTCCCCGTACCGGGGAGCTGTTTTTT; cdr3_aa: CASSLTSPRTGELFF
clone_size: -; j_call: TRBJ2-5; v_call: TRBV5-1; d_call: -; cdr3_nt: TGCGCCAGCAGCTTGGACGGCCACCTTGAGGAGACCCAGTACTTC; cdr3_aa: CASSLDGHLEETQYF
clone_size: -; j_call: TRBJ2-7; v_call: TRBV2; d_call: TRBD2; cdr3_nt: TGTGCCAGCAGTGAGGGTCTAGCGGGGTACGAGCAGTACTTC; cdr3_aa: CASSEGLAGYEQYF
clone_size: -; j_call: TRBJ1-6; v_call: TRBV2; d_call: -; cdr3_nt: TGTGCCAGCACCGGAGGGGGAAAAGGGTTGAATTCACCCCTCCACTTT; cdr3_aa: CASTGGGKGLNSPLHF
clone_size: few; j_call: TRBJ1-2; v_call: TRBV6-2/TRBV6-3; d_call: -; cdr3_nt: TGTGCCAGCAGTTACTCGGGGGCGAACTATGGCTACACCTTC; cdr3_aa: CASSYSGANYGYTF
clone_size: -; j_call: TRBJ2-7; v_call: TRBV5-1; d_call: TRBD1; cdr3_nt: TGCGCCAGCAGCTCGGCCGGGACAGGGTTTTACGAGCAGTACTTC; cdr3_aa: CASSSAGTGFYEQYF
clone_size: -; j_call: TRBJ2-5; v_call: TRBV10-3; d_call: TRBD2; cdr3_nt: TGTGCCACTTCGGGACTAGCGGAAGAGACCCAGTACTTC; cdr3_aa: CATSGLAEETQYF
clone_size: -; j_call: TRBJ1-6; v_call: TRBV19; d_call: TRBD1; cdr3_nt: TGTGCCAGTAACTCGAAGCCCGGACAGGGGATTTCACCCCTCCACTTT; cdr3_aa: CASNSKPGQGISPLHF
clone_size: -; j_call: TRBJ2-1; v_call: TRBV7-6; d_call: TRBD2; cdr3_nt: TGTGCCAGCAAACCAGCGGGGGGGCACCGTGAGCAGTTCTTC; cdr3_aa: CASKPAGGHREQFF
clone_size: -; j_call: TRBJ1-1; v_call: TRBV29-1; d_call: TRBD1; cdr3_nt: TGCAGCGTTGTCAGGGGGGGGACTGAAGCTTTCTTT; cdr3_aa: CSVVRGGTEAFF
clone_size: -; j_call: TRBJ2-7; v_call: TRBV5-1; d_call: TRBD1; cdr3_nt: TGCGCCAGCAGCCTGGAGCCCTGGGACAGCTCCTACGAGCAGTACTTC; cdr3_aa: CASSLEPWDSSYEQYF
clone_size: -; j_call: TRBJ1-2; v_call: TRBV30; d_call: -; cdr3_nt: TGTGCCTGGAGTCCCGGGGCCGGCTACACCTTC; cdr3_aa: CAWSPGAGYTF
clone_size: once; j_call: TRBJ1-3; v_call: TRBV19; d_call: -; cdr3_nt: TGTGCCAGTAGTACTCAGGGTTACTCTGGAAACACCATATATTTT; cdr3_aa: CASSTQGYSGNTIYF
clone_size: -; j_call: TRBJ1-4; v_call: TRBV7-9; d_call: TRBD1; cdr3_nt: TGTGCCAGCAGCTTCGGCGGGGGACAGGGGGAAAAACTGTTTTTT; cdr3_aa: CASSFGGGQGEKLFF
clone_size: -; j_call: TRBJ1-1; v_call: TRBV27; d_call: -; cdr3_nt: TGTGCCAGCAGTCGCCCAGGTGTGAACACTGAAGCTTTCTTT; cdr3_aa: CASSRPGVNTEAFF
clone_size: -; j_call: TRBJ1-5; v_call: TRBV18; d_call: -; cdr3_nt: TGTGCCAGCTCACCCGGAGGGGGCAATCAGCCCCAGCATTTT; cdr3_aa: CASSPGGGNQPQHF
clone_size: -; j_call: TRBJ1-1; v_call: TRBV14; d_call: -; cdr3_nt: TGTGCCAGCAGCCGTGGGTCTTCTCTTGAAGCTTTCTTT; cdr3_aa: CASSRGSSLEAFF
clone_size: -; j_call: TRBJ1-2; v_call: TRBV30; d_call: -; cdr3_nt: TGTGCCTGGAGTACAACCTTCTATGGCTACACCTTC; cdr3_aa: CAWSTTFYGYTF
clone_size: -; j_call: TRBJ1-4; v_call: TRBV6-5; d_call: -; cdr3_nt: TGTGCCACCGGGACTGAAGTTGCAACTAATGAAAAACTGTTTTTT; cdr3_aa: CATGTEVATNEKLFF
clone_size: -; j_call: TRBJ2-4; v_call: TRBV4-3; d_call: -; cdr3_nt: TGCGCCAGCAGCCCATTACATGGCGGGGTCCAAAACATTCAGTACTTC; cdr3_aa: CASSPLHGGVQNIQYF
clone_size: -; j_call: TRBJ2-2; v_call: TRBV18; d_call: -; cdr3_nt: TGTGCCAGCTCACCACAGGGAGGCTTAGACACCGGGGAGCTGTTTTTT; cdr3_aa: CASSPQGGLDTGELFF
clone_size: -; j_call: TRBJ1-2; v_call: TRBV10-1; d_call: -; cdr3_nt: TGCGCCAGCAGTGAGGGGCAACTCAGAGGTGGCTACACCTTC; cdr3_aa: CASSEGQLRGGYTF
clone_size: -; j_call: TRBJ1-3; v_call: TRBV30; d_call: -; cdr3_nt: TGTGCCTGGAGAGGAGGGGTTGGAAACACCATATATTTT; cdr3_aa: CAWRGGVGNTIYF
clone_size: -; j_call: TRBJ1-1; v_call: TRBV19; d_call: -; cdr3_nt: TGTGCCAGTAGTACCCTTGCTGAAGCTTTCTTT; cdr3_aa: CASSTLAEAFF
clone_size: -; j_call: TRBJ2-7; v_call: TRBV6-5; d_call: -; cdr3_nt: TGTGCCAGCAGTTACTCTCCGGGGGACCCCTACGAGCAGTACTTC; cdr3_aa: CASSYSPGDPYEQYF
clone_size: -; j_call: TRBJ2-5; v_call: TRBV3-1/TRBV3-2; d_call: -; cdr3_nt: TGTGCCAGCAGCCCTACAATGGGAGGATGGGAGACCCAGTACTTC; cdr3_aa: CASSPTMGGWETQYF